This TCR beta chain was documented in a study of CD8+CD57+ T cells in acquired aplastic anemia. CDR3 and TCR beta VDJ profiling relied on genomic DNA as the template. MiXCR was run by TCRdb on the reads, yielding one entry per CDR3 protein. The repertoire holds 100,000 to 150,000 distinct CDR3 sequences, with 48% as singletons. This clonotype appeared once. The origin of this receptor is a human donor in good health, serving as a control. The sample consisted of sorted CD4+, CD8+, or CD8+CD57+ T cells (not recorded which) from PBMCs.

Here the CDR3 reads CSAQGGNSYEQYF. Written as DNA, the CDR3 is TGCAGCGCCCAGGGGGGGAACTCCTACGAGCAGTACTTC. The chain carries TRBV29-1 and TRBJ2-7; D may be TRBD1 or TRBD2 (7 bases each). Germline V gene lookup returns CDR1 SQVTM and CDR2 ANQGSEA. V was trimmed by 7 bases and J by 0 bases, leaving 13 bases between them. There are 13 residues in the CDR3.